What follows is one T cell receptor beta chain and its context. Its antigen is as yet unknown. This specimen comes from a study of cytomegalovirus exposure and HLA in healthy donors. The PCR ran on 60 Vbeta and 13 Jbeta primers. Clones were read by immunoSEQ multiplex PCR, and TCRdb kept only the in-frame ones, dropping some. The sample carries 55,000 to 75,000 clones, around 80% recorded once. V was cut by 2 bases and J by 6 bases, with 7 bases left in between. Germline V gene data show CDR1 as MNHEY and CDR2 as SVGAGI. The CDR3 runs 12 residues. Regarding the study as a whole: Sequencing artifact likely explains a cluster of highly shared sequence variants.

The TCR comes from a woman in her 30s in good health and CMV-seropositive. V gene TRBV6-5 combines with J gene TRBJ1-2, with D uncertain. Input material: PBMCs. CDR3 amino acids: CASSYGENGYTF. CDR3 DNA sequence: TGTGCCAGCAGTTACGGGGAGAATGGCTACACCTTC.